This TCR beta chain was sequenced for a study of blood T cell repertoires in COVID-19. Overall study: Donors in the United States, Italy and Spain gave samples during acute or convalescent COVID-19. Nucleic acid was either cDNA or gDNA, and it came from T cells, B-cell-depleted T cells, or PBMCs.

A few counts support this clone. Original methodology: Estimates of nucleated cell counts were drawn from the amplification of reference gene primers. Profiling relied on immunoSEQ multiplex PCR, and the TCRdb table lists in-frame clones only, not all of them. V, J and clone size were drawn from that table, and D and trimming were deduced from the DNA. The table shows over 600,000 clones, with around 90% occurring only once. Germline CDR1 SGHAT, CDR2 FQNNGV. This CDR3 has 13 amino acids. The V end was cut by 5 bases, the J end by 4 bases, with 11 bases between. The sample consisted of peripheral blood. The clonotype was recovered from a woman aged 18 to 35 with acute or convalescent COVID-19. The chain links TRBV11-2 to TRBJ1-1; possible D gene TRBD1, 5 bases. For the CDR3, the DNA is TGTGCCAGCAGCGGGGCGCCCAGCACTGAAGCTTTCTTT. This sequence encodes CASSGAPSTEAFF.